This TCR beta chain derives from a study of cytomegalovirus exposure and HLA in healthy donors. Study results and caveats: The classifier, whose performance was assessed in both the original and validation cohorts, reportedly diagnosed cytomegalovirus status with high specificity and sensitivity.

Comment on this clone: No antigen is known for it.

13 Jbeta primers and 60 Vbeta primers were used for the PCR. Assay: immunoSEQ multiplex PCR; the TCRdb copy retains only in-frame clones and omits some. This table has around 76,000 clones, 70% appearing once. V shed 5 bases and J shed 3 bases, with 8 bases lying between them. The CDR3 length is 12 residues. CDR1 is SGHTA, CDR2 FQGNSA, per germline. The sequence was collected from a woman between 50 and 59 years old in good health and CMV-seropositive. The sequencing input was PBMCs. The V call is TRBV7-2, the J call TRBJ2-7, with D unresolved. CDR3 amino acids: CASSLIDYEQYF. The CDR3 DNA sequence: TGTGCCAGCAGCCTCATAGACTACGAGCAGTACTTC.